What follows are 29 T cell receptor beta chains derived from one specimen sequenced in a study of T cell responses to AZD1222 COVID-19 vaccine. TCRdb's copy holds only in-frame clones and misses some; the assay was immunoSEQ multiplex PCR. The sample shows 110,000 or so clones, about 92% of them seen only once. The source was peripheral blood, collected on day 0 of MenACWY control vaccination. These receptors came from an adult in good health.

This clone appeared a single time. The rearrangement uses TRBV5-1 and TRBJ2-7; a weak D match, TRBD2 (6 bases). V was pared by 4 bases and J by 2 bases, with 16 bases between. The CDR3 spans 15 residues. The V gene's germline CDR1 is SGHRS and CDR2 YFSETQ. The CDR3 here is CASSQAGSGAYEQYF. CDR3 DNA sequence: TGCGCCAGCAGCCAAGCAGGGTCGGGGGCCTACGAGCAGTACTTC.

The J gene is TRBJ2-7, the V gene TRBV5-1; 7 positions agree with TRBD1. CDR1 is SGHRS and CDR2 is YFSETQ in the germline V gene. Trimming cost V 0 bases and J 3 bases; bases outside gene matches: 3. The CDR3 is 14 residues long. CDR3 in amino acids: CASSLAGQNYEQYF. DNA of the CDR3: TGCGCCAGCAGCTTGGCGGGACAGAACTACGAGCAGTACTTC. The whole variable domain, filled in from reference TRBV5-1 and TRBJ2-7, reads KAGVTQTPRYLIKTRGQQVTLSCSPISGHRSVSWYQQTPGQGLQFLFEYFSETQRNKGNFPGRFSGRQFSNSRSEMNVSTLELGDSALYLCASSLAGQNYEQYFGPGTRLTVT.

The V gene is TRBV5-4, the J gene TRBJ2-5; TRBD2 matches 13 bases. Germline lookup yields CDR1 SGHNT and CDR2 YYREEE (reference sequence). Trimming at V came to 3 bases and at J to 5 bases, leaving 7 bases not matched to a gene. The CDR3 has 16 residues. The CDR3 loop reads CASSSEGLAGVETQYF. DNA of the CDR3: TGTGCCAGCAGCTCGGAAGGACTAGCGGGGGTGGAGACCCAGTACTTC.

This chain joins TRBV15 and TRBJ1-4; D is unclear. The CDR3 length is 13 residues. The V gene lost 0 bases and the J gene lost 10 bases, with 9 bases spanning the gap. CDR1 and CDR2 (germline): LNHNV, YYDKDF (reference sequence). CDR3 sequence (DNA): TGTGCCACCAGCAGAGATGGATTCGGAAAACTGTTTTTT. Translating gives CATSRDGFGKLFF.

The chain has TRBV19 and TRBJ1-6; D may be TRBD1 (5 bases). With 7 bases removed from V and 0 bases from J, the gap between germline ends came to 7 bases. CDR3 length: 14 residues. Germline V gene lookup returns CDR1 LNHDA and CDR2 SQIVND (reference sequence). The CDR3 coding sequence is TGTGCCAGTACGACAGACTCCTATAATTCACCCCTCCACTTT. Residues: CASTTDSYNSPLHF.

The chain combines TRBV24-1 with TRBJ2-1, with unresolved D. The CDR3 sequence is 12 residues long. The germline V gene encodes CDR1 KGHDR and CDR2 SFDVKD. V dropped 0 bases and J dropped 7 bases, with 3 bases sitting between them. The CDR3 bases are TGTGCCACCAGTGATTTGGGGAATGAGCAGTTCTTC. This sequence encodes CATSDLGNEQFF.

The chain joins TRBV5-1 to TRBJ2-7; D is possibly TRBD1 (6 bases). CDR3 length: 15 amino acids. Germline-derived CDR1 and CDR2 are SGHRS and YFSETQ. The V gene lost 4 bases and the J gene lost 0 bases, with 14 bases spanning the gap. CDR3 nucleotides: TGCGCCAGCAGCCCGGTTACAGGGTTCTCCTACGAGCAGTACTTC. It specifies CASSPVTGFSYEQYF.

The chain recombines TRBV6-5 with TRBJ1-6; the D gene is possibly TRBD1 (6 bases). The CDR3 is made up of 16 amino acids. Germline V gene lookup returns CDR1 MNHEY and CDR2 SVGAGI. The V gene lost 2 bases and the J gene lost 3 bases, with 11 bases spanning the gap. The CDR3 bases are TGTGCCAGCAGTTACGCCGGACAGATCTATAATTCACCCCTCCACTTT. Protein sequence: CASSYAGQIYNSPLHF.

The V call is TRBV5-1, the J call TRBJ2-7; 11 nucleotides align to TRBD1. The CDR3 has 15 amino acids. Germline CDR1 and CDR2: SGHRS and YFSETQ. The V and J ends lost 0 bases and 5 bases, in that order; junction bases with no gene match: 4. The CDR3: CASSLVGTGGNEQYF. CDR3 DNA: TGCGCCAGCAGCTTGGTGGGGACAGGGGGGAACGAGCAGTACTTC. The complete variable domain, with remaining parts taken from reference TRBV5-1 and TRBJ2-7, reads KAGVTQTPRYLIKTRGQQVTLSCSPISGHRSVSWYQQTPGQGLQFLFEYFSETQRNKGNFPGRFSGRQFSNSRSEMNVSTLELGDSALYLCASSLVGTGGNEQYFGPGTRLTVT.

The chain recombines TRBV30 with TRBJ1-3, with D hard to call. CDR3 size: 13 residues. Trimming took off 4 bases at V and 4 bases at J, with 11 bases between the two ends. The V gene's germline CDR1 is GTSNPN and CDR2 SVGIG (reference sequence). DNA for the CDR3: TGTGCCTGGACTACCGGGTTCGGAAACACCATATATTTT. Its translation: CAWTTGFGNTIYF.

This clone was picked up one time. V usage is TRBV4-2 and J usage is TRBJ1-1; 8 nucleotides match TRBD1. Germline CDR1 and CDR2: LGHNA and YNFKEQ. J was trimmed by 3 bases and V by 2 bases; bases with no gene match: 8. The CDR3 extends over 16 amino acids. CDR3 in amino acids: CASSQRTGKEDTEAFF. CDR3 bases: TGTGCCAGCAGCCAAAGGACAGGGAAGGAGGACACTGAAGCTTTCTTT.

V usage is TRBV6-5 and J usage is TRBJ2-1; weak D call: TRBD1 (7 bases). The germline gives CDR1 MNHEY, CDR2 SVGAGI. Trimming took 0 bases from V and 8 from J, leaving 14 bases between them. This CDR3 contains 15 residues. In DNA, the CDR3 is TGTGCCAGCAGTTACTCGAGACAGGGAGGCGATGAGCAGTTCTTC. It codes for CASSYSRQGGDEQFF.

This chain joins TRBV6-5 and TRBJ2-5, with D tentatively TRBD1 (6 bases). The CDR3 covers 14 residues. With 10 bases removed from V and 1 base from J, the gap between germline ends came to 16 bases. Germline CDR1 reads MNHEY; CDR2 reads SVGAGI. CDR3 region: CATQGSVAQETQYF. In nucleotides, the CDR3 is TGTGCCACTCAGGGGTCCGTAGCCCAAGAGACCCAGTACTTC.

With regard to this clone: The junction and the germline gene differ at one end; a read error may be behind it. The genes are TRBV2 and TRBJ2-5; D may match TRBD1 or TRBD2 (5 bases each). CDR3 size: 15 residues. The germline gives CDR1 SNHLY, CDR2 FYNNEI. This chain's CDR3 is CASVPPGPLQGTQYF. The CDR3 DNA is TGTGCCAGCGTACCTCCGGGACCACTCCAAGGGACCCAGTACTTC. The variable domain in full, completed from reference TRBV2 and TRBJ2-5, reads EPEVTQTPSHQVTQMGQEVILRCVPISNHLYFYWYRQILGQKVEFLVSFYNNEISEKSEIFDDQFSVERPDGSNFTLKIRSTKLEDSAMYFCASVPPGPLQGTQYFGPGTRLLVL.

The chain carries TRBV12-5 and TRBJ1-1; no definite D call. Trimming left V 2 bases short and J 5 bases short, with 6 bases between. CDR1 and CDR2 from the germline V gene are LGHNT and FRNRAP. This CDR3 is 12 amino acids long. The CDR3 sequence: CASGLYGTEAFF. CDR3 sequence (DNA): TGTGCTAGTGGTTTGTACGGGACTGAAGCTTTCTTT.

The CDR3: CASSRRDRAPEKLFF. The CDR3 region has the DNA TGTGCCAGCAGCCGACGGGACAGGGCCCCTGAAAAACTGTTTTTT. The chain links TRBV5-4 to TRBJ1-4, with 9 bases matching TRBD1. The CDR3 length is 15 residues. V lost 4 bases and J lost 7; bases outside the gene matches: 8. CDR1 and CDR2 (germline): SGHNT, YYREEE (reference sequence). The full variable domain, its missing parts supplied by reference TRBV5-4 and TRBJ1-4, is ETGVTQSPTHLIKTRGQQVTLRCSSQSGHNTVSWYQQALGQGPQFIFQYYREEENGRGNFPPRFSGLQFPNYSSELNVNALELDDSALYLCASSRRDRAPEKLFFGSGTQLSVL.

The chain carries TRBV14 and TRBJ2-7, with D possibly TRBD1 on 5 matching bases. The CDR3 consists of 16 residues. Trimming shortened V by 0 bases and J by 2 bases, and 14 bases separated the two germline ends. The germline V gene encodes CDR1 SGHDN and CDR2 FVKESK. The CDR3 bases are TGTGCCAGCAGCCAAGATCTCCTTACAGGCCCCTACGAGCAGTACTTC. Encoded protein: CASSQDLLTGPYEQYF.

The V call is TRBV13, the J call TRBJ1-4, with 7 bases matching TRBD1. With 4 bases clipped from V and 3 bases from J, the junction kept 8 bases outside the gene matches. Germline V gene sequence: CDR1 PRHDT, CDR2 FYEKMQ (reference sequence). The CDR3 is 16 amino acids. Here the CDR3 DNA reads TGTGCCAGCAGCTCCTCTCGGACAGGAGCTAATGAAAAACTGTTTTTT. Its protein product is CASSSSRTGANEKLFF.

The gene calls are TRBV6-5 and TRBJ2-3; D might be TRBD1 (6 bases). Trimming cost V 6 bases and J 0 bases, with 10 bases left between them. The CDR3 spans 14 residues. The germline V gene encodes CDR1 MNHEY and CDR2 SVGAGI. The CDR3 DNA is TGTGCCAGCAGGCCACAGGGTAGCACAGATACGCAGTATTTT. Translating it yields CASRPQGSTDTQYF.

The chain joins TRBV28 to TRBJ1-5; D possibly corresponds to TRBD1 (6 bases). V was trimmed by 6 bases and J by 5 bases, leaving 11 bases between them. This CDR3 is built from 13 residues. The germline gives CDR1 MDHEN, CDR2 SYDVKM. The CDR3 loop is CASSLGQYQPQHF. Written as DNA, the CDR3 is TGTGCCAGCAGCCTTGGACAGTATCAGCCCCAGCATTTT.

The chain carries TRBV7-9 and TRBJ1-2; 9 nucleotides align to TRBD1. The CDR3 extends over 18 amino acids. Trimming at V came to 7 bases and at J to 4 bases, leaving 19 bases not matched to a gene. Germline CDR1 and CDR2: SEHNR and FQNEAQ (reference sequence). The CDR3 region is CASTSLMGTGSLSYGYTF. The CDR3 DNA follows: TGTGCCAGCACCTCACTAATGGGGACAGGGTCCCTCTCCTATGGCTACACCTTC.

The chain carries TRBV2 and TRBJ1-1, with a tentative D call TRBD1 (6 bases). The V gene lost 6 bases and the J gene lost 5 bases, with 16 bases spanning the gap. The CDR3 covers 14 residues. Germline values: CDR1 SNHLY, CDR2 FYNNEI. For the CDR3, the DNA is TGTGCCAGCAGCCGTCCGGGGGCGCAAACTGAAGCTTTCTTT. Residues: CASSRPGAQTEAFF.

The chain has TRBV7-9 and TRBJ1-1; the D is unclear. Germline loops: CDR1 SEHNR, CDR2 FQNEAQ (reference sequence). V was shortened by 2 bases and J by 5 bases, with 3 bases between the two germline ends. This CDR3 is 11 amino acids long. In DNA, the CDR3 is TGTGCCAGCAGCTTAAGGACTGAAGCTTTCTTT. This gives the protein CASSLRTEAFF. The full variable domain, with the rest looked up from reference TRBV7-9 and TRBJ1-1, is DTGVSQNPRHKITKRGQNVTFRCDPISEHNRLYWYRQTLGQGPEFLTYFQNEAQLEKSRLLSDRFSAERPKGSFSTLEIQRTEQGDSAMYLCASSLRTEAFFGQGTRLTVV.

The chain is built from TRBV4-1 and TRBJ2-5, with a weak D call TRBD1 (5 bases). V shed 5 bases and J shed 4 bases, with 11 bases lying between them. This CDR3 is 13 amino acids long. Germline V gene data show CDR1 as MGHRA and CDR2 as YSYEKL. This CDR3 is CASSLTGLETQYF. DNA for the CDR3: TGCGCCAGCAGCTTAACAGGTCTAGAGACCCAGTACTTC.

The V call is TRBV27, the J call TRBJ1-2, with 8 bases matching TRBD1. The CDR3 runs to 15 residues. V gave up 6 bases and J gave up 3 bases; unmatched junction bases: 9. Looked up from germline, CDR1 is MNHEY and CDR2 is SMNVEV (reference sequence). CDR3 in DNA: TGTGCCAGCAGGCGAGACGGGACAGGACACTATGGCTACACCTTC. Its translation: CASRRDGTGHYGYTF.

The chain combines TRBV6-4 with TRBJ2-2; the match to TRBD2 covers 8 bases. From germline, CDR1 is MRHNA and CDR2 SNTAGT. V lost 2 bases and J lost 4; bases outside the gene matches: 6. The length of the CDR3 is 16 residues. CDR3 region: CASSDLSSGGTGELFF. The DNA for the CDR3 is TGTGCCAGCAGTGACCTATCGAGCGGGGGCACCGGGGAGCTGTTTTTT.

The V gene is TRBV1, the J gene TRBJ1-3. TRBV1 corresponds to a pseudogene. CDR3 size: 19 residues. CDR3 sequence: CTSSPTGLWRRCSGNTIYF. The DNA of the CDR3 is TGCACCAGCAGCCCTACTGGGCTTTGGAGACGGTGCTCTGGAAACACCATATATTTT.

The V and J genes are TRBV28 and TRBJ1-1; 7 positions agree with TRBD1. Germline V CDR1 and CDR2: MDHEN, SYDVKM. This CDR3 comprises 14 residues. J lost 4 bases, V lost 6 bases, and 8 bases had no gene match. Written as DNA, the CDR3 is TGTGCCAGCAGGCAAGGGGGCGCGAGCACTGAAGCTTTCTTT. It yields the protein CASRQGGASTEAFF.

Written as DNA, the CDR3 is TGCGCCAGCAGCCCCAACGGTGGCGAGCAGTACTTC. Protein product: CASSPNGGEQYF. This sequence joins TRBV5-1 and TRBJ2-7, with D uncertain. Trimming took 4 bases from V and 6 from J, leaving 11 bases between them. The germline CDR1 and CDR2 sequences are SGHRS and YFSETQ. CDR3 length: 12 residues.